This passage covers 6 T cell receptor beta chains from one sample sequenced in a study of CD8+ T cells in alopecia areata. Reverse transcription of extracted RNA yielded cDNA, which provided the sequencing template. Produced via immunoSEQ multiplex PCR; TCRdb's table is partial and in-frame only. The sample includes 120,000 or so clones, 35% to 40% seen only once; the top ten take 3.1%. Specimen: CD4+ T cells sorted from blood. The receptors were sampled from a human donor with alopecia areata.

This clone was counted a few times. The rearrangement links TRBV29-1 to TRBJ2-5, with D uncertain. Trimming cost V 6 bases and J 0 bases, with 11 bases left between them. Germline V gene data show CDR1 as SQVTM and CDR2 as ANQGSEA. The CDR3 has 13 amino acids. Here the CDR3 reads CSVARTHQETQYF. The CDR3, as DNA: TGCAGCGTAGCTCGGACGCACCAAGAGACCCAGTACTTC.

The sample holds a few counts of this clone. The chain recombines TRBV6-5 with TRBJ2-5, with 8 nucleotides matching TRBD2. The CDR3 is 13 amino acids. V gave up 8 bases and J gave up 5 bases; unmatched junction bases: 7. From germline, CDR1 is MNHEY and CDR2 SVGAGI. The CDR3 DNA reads TGTGCCAGCCATCGGACGGGGGGGGAGACCCAGTACTTC. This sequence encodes CASHRTGGETQYF.

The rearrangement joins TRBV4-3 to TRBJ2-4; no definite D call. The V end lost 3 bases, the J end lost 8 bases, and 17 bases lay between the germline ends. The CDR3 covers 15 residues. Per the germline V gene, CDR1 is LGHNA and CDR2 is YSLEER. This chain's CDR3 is CASSQVGSRADIQYF. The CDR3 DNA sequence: TGCGCCAGCAGCCAGGTTGGGTCTCGGGCTGACATTCAGTACTTC.

The CDR3 DNA is TGTGCCTGGAGTCCTGGACTAGCGGGAGTCGCGGATACGCAGTATTTT. It yields the protein CAWSPGLAGVADTQYF. The chain combines TRBV30 with TRBJ2-3, with TRBD2 matching 13 bases. The CDR3 is made up of 16 amino acids. The germline gives CDR1 GTSNPN, CDR2 SVGIG (reference sequence). Trimming cost V 2 bases and J 6 bases; bases outside gene matches: 8.

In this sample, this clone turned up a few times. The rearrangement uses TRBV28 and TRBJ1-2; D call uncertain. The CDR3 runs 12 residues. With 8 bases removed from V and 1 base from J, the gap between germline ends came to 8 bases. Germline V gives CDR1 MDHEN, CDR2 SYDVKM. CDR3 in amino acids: CASGGLNYGYTF. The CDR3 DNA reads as TGTGCCAGCGGCGGACTTAACTATGGCTACACCTTC.

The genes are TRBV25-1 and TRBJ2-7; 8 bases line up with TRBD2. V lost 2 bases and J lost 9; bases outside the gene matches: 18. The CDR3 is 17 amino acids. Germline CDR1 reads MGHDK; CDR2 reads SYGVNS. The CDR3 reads CASSEAPRGITRGGQYF. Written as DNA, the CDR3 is TGTGCCAGCAGTGAAGCCCCGCGGGGGATAACCCGGGGGGGGCAGTACTTC.